This TCR beta chain emerged from a study of control samples from healthy donors and cancer patients. A few counts support this clone. TCRdb's table, derived via immunoSEQ multiplex PCR, lists solely in-frame clones and lacks some. The data show about 130,000 clones, around nine tenths seen once. The germline CDR1 and CDR2 sequences are MNHEY and SMNVEV (reference sequence). This CDR3 is 12 amino acids long. V lost 5 bases, J lost 2 bases, and 5 bases lay in between. This TCR was sampled from a man aged 45-60 years with head and neck cancer. Source material: PBMCs. The chain carries TRBV27 and TRBJ2-3; no definite D call. CDR3 DNA sequence: TGTGCCAGCAGTACTCTCACAGATACGCAGTATTTT. Its translation: CASSTLTDTQYF.